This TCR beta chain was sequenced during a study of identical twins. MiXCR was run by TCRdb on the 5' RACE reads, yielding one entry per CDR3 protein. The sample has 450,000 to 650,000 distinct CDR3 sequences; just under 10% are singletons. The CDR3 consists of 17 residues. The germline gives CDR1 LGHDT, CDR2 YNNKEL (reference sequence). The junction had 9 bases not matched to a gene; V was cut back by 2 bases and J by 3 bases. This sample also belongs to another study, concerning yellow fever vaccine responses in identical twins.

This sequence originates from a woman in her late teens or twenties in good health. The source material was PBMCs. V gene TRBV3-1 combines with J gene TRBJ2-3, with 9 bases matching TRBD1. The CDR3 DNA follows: TGTGCCAGCAGCCAATTCTCAGACAGGGGGGTTACAGATACGCAGTATTTT. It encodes CASSQFSDRGVTDTQYF.